A single sample is the source of the 20 T cell receptor beta chains below, sequenced in a study of molecular identifiers for immune sequencing clone quantification listed by TCRdb under 2018. The library was obtained by PCR. Sequencing took place on a NextSeq 500. TCRdb redid the processing of the public reads, applying fastp at Q25 and MiXCR, and retained in-frame beta chains. CDR3 protein duplicates are merged, each entry listing the most common genes and DNA. The sample table shows about half a million distinct CDR3 sequences, and about 26% are seen once. Of the sample, 0.7% to 0.9% is held by the ten largest clones. The specimen sequenced was naive CD8+ T cells from blood, with Jurkat cell RNA spiked in. The sample's cell subset or site label, decoded: FACS-sorted CD8+CD4-CCR7+CD45RA+ naive T cells. These receptor sequences come from a human donor in good health. Some libraries in this study had Jurkat cell RNA spiked in.

This clonotype showed up just a few times. The chain carries TRBV10-2 and TRBJ1-6; 7 bases map to TRBD1. Trimming cost V 6 bases and J 6 bases; bases outside gene matches: 2. CDR1 is WSHSY, CDR2 SAAADI, per germline. The CDR3 is made up of 13 amino acids. This CDR3 reads CASSDRANSPLHF. CDR3 DNA sequence: TGCGCCAGCAGCGACAGGGCTAATTCACCCCTCCACTTT.

The chain joins TRBV18 to TRBJ2-4; D tentatively fits TRBD1 or TRBD2 (5 bases each). V lost 3 bases and J 0 bases, leaving 12 bases between the germline ends. Germline CDR1 KGHSH, CDR2 LQKENI. CDR3 length: 16 amino acids. The CDR3 nucleotides are TGTGCCAGCTCACCTTGGGACGGTTTAGCCAAAAACATTCAGTACTTC. This encodes CASSPWDGLAKNIQYF.

This clonotype was counted between two and nine times. The chain is built from TRBV10-3 and TRBJ2-5; unclear D gene. CDR3 size: 18 residues. Trimming shortened V by 0 bases and J by 1 base, and 18 bases separated the two germline ends. Germline V gene data show CDR1 as ENHRY and CDR2 as SYGVKD. The CDR3 loop reads CAISESLAISQTQETQYF. Here the CDR3 DNA reads TGTGCCATCAGTGAGTCTTTGGCCATTTCCCAAACCCAAGAGACCCAGTACTTC.

This clonotype was detected a few times. The chain recombines TRBV20-1 with TRBJ2-3; TRBD2 agrees at 8 bases. Germline V gene sequence: CDR1 DFQATT, CDR2 SNEGSKA (reference sequence). The CDR3 runs to 17 residues. The V gene end was trimmed by 2 bases and the J gene end by 1 base; junction bases not matched to a gene: 11. CDR3 amino acids: CSARPRGREAGTDTQYF. CDR3 DNA: TGCAGTGCTAGACCACGGGGGCGGGAGGCTGGCACAGATACGCAGTATTTT.

The table lists this clonotype with many counts. This chain uses TRBV14 with TRBJ2-7; tentative D call: TRBD1 (6 bases). The CDR3 extends over 12 amino acids. With 5 bases removed from V and 4 bases from J, the gap between germline ends came to 9 bases. Germline V gene sequence: CDR1 SGHDN, CDR2 FVKESK. The DNA for the CDR3 is TGTGCCAGCAGCAACACAGGGTACGAGCAGTACTTC. This translates into CASSNTGYEQYF. Supplemented by reference TRBV14 and TRBJ2-7, the full variable domain reads EAGVTQFPSHSVIEKGQTVTLRCDPISGHDNLYWYRRVMGKEIKFLLHFVKESKQDESGMPNNRFLAERTGGTYSTLKVQPAELEDSGVYFCASSNTGYEQYFGPGTRLTVT.

The chain carries TRBV4-1 and TRBJ1-5; 9 nucleotides match TRBD1. CDR3 length: 15 residues. The germline CDR1 and CDR2 sequences are MGHRA and YSYEKL. Trimming cost V 3 bases and J 7 bases; bases outside gene matches: 7. The CDR3 sequence: CASSQTGGREQPQHF. CDR3 DNA: TGCGCCAGCAGCCAGACAGGGGGAAGGGAGCAGCCCCAGCATTTT.

V and J are TRBV20-1 and TRBJ2-7, with 8 bases identical to TRBD1. CDR1 is DFQATT and CDR2 is SNEGSKA in the germline V gene (reference sequence). V was pared by 6 bases and J by 5 bases, with 12 bases of the junction left unmatched. The CDR3 is 14 amino acids. CDR3 bases: TGCAGTGCCACCAGATGGGGACAGGTCGACGAGCAGTACTTC. Its translation is CSATRWGQVDEQYF.

Ten or more counts support this clonotype. The chain employs TRBV7-2 and TRBJ2-6; D is uncertain. CDR1 is SGHTA, CDR2 FQGNSA, per germline. The CDR3 sequence is 15 residues long. Trimming removed 1 base at V and 0 bases at J, with 4 bases between. CDR3 in amino acids: CASSLEPSGANVLTF. The CDR3 DNA sequence: TGTGCCAGCAGCTTAGAGCCCTCTGGGGCCAACGTCCTGACTTTC.

The chain uses TRBV28 and TRBJ1-5; D unresolved. Germline V gene data show CDR1 as MDHEN and CDR2 as SYDVKM. Trimming left V 3 bases short and J 7 bases short, with 7 bases between. The CDR3 totals 12 residues. The CDR3 region is CASSFSRQPQHF. The CDR3 DNA follows: TGTGCCAGCAGTTTCAGTCGGCAGCCCCAGCATTTT. Variable domain in full (rest from reference TRBV28 and TRBJ1-5): DVKVTQSSRYLVKRTGEKVFLECVQDMDHENMFWYRQDPGLGLRLIYFSYDVKMKEKGDIPEGYSVSREKKERFSLILESASTNQTSMYLCASSFSRQPQHFGDGTRLSIL.

In its sample, this clonotype was seen a few times. V and J are TRBV10-3 and TRBJ1-1; no clear D gene. Germline values: CDR1 ENHRY, CDR2 SYGVKD. The CDR3 has 14 amino acids. V shed 4 bases and J shed 2 bases, with 11 bases lying between them. Here the CDR3 DNA reads TGTGCCATCAGTGTAGGTGGGCCCAACACTGAAGCTTTCTTT. It translates to CAISVGGPNTEAFF.

This chain uses TRBV4-3 with TRBJ2-1, with TRBD2 matching over 9 bases. This CDR3 is 16 amino acids long. Germline assignment: CDR1 LGHNA and CDR2 YSLEER. V lost 0 bases and J lost 5; bases outside the gene matches: 5. CDR3 protein: CASSQEVAGADNEQFF. The CDR3 nucleotides read TGCGCCAGCAGCCAAGAGGTAGCGGGGGCCGACAATGAGCAGTTCTTC.

This clonotype was seen only once. V is TRBV11-2 and J is TRBJ2-1, with D unresolved. V gave up 1 base and J gave up 2 bases, with 12 bases separating them. Germline CDR1 is SGHAT and CDR2 is FQNNGV. The CDR3 is 16 residues long. The CDR3: CASSLVARSPYNEQFF. The CDR3 DNA sequence: TGTGCCAGCAGCTTAGTTGCGCGGAGCCCCTACAATGAGCAGTTCTTC.

The gene calls are TRBV19 and TRBJ2-5, with TRBD1 as a possible D gene (5 bases). Germline-derived CDR1 and CDR2 are LNHDA and SQIVND (reference sequence). Deletions cut 5 bases from V and 4 bases from J, with 14 bases between. The CDR3 runs to 14 residues. DNA for the CDR3: TGTGCCAGTAGTCTCCAGGGTCTCGTAGAGACCCAGTACTTC. Its translation: CASSLQGLVETQYF.

The V gene is TRBV7-8, the J gene TRBJ2-7; the match to TRBD2 covers 10 bases. Germline-derived CDR1 and CDR2 are SGHVS and FQNEAQ. The CDR3 totals 15 residues. V lost 4 bases, J lost 1 base, and 4 bases stayed unmatched. CDR3 sequence (DNA): TGTGCCAGCAGCTCCCAAGCGGGGGGGTCCTACGAGCAGTACTTC. Amino acid sequence: CASSSQAGGSYEQYF.

This clonotype was picked up many times. CDR3 residues: CASSLFSGEQETQYF. The CDR3 coding sequence is TGTGCCAGCAGTTTATTTTCGGGGGAACAAGAGACCCAGTACTTC. The chain joins TRBV28 to TRBJ2-5, with D possibly matching TRBD2 (6 bases). Trimming took 1 base from V and 2 from J, leaving 11 bases between them. The CDR3 length is 15 residues. Germline CDR1 reads MDHEN; CDR2 reads SYDVKM.

The chain couples TRBV6-6 to TRBJ2-7; possibly TRBD1 or TRBD2 for D (5 bases each). V lost 10 bases and J 2 bases, leaving 21 bases between the germline ends. Germline assignment: CDR1 MNHNY and CDR2 SVGAGI (reference sequence). The CDR3 contains 15 residues. CDR3 nucleotides: TGTGCCACCCGGCGTGGGACCCAGGGTACCTACGAGCAGTACTTC. Translated, it gives CATRRGTQGTYEQYF.

This clonotype was picked up many times. The chain joins TRBV7-9 to TRBJ2-7, with TRBD2 as a possible D gene (5 bases). The length of the CDR3 is 16 residues. Trimming took off 2 bases at V and 7 bases at J, with 21 bases between the two ends. Germline V CDR1 and CDR2: SEHNR, FQNEAQ (reference sequence). This chain's CDR3 is CASSLYFGVPGGEQYF. The CDR3 DNA is TGTGCCAGCAGCTTATATTTTGGTGTACCCGGCGGGGAGCAGTACTTC.

On this clonotype: The CDR3 carries no conserved terminal phenylalanine or tryptophan, so it likely arises from a read error. This sequence joins TRBV3-1 and TRBJ2-2; D is perhaps TRBD2 (5 bases). The V gene lost 5 bases and the J gene lost 5 bases, with 18 bases spanning the gap. Germline assignment: CDR1 LGHDT and CDR2 YNNKEL (reference sequence). This CDR3 is 16 amino acids long. The CDR3 nucleotides read TGTGCCAGCAGCGCCAAAGGGCGGAGGAAAACCGGGGAGCTGTTTCTT. Translation gives CASSAKGRRKTGELFL.

In this sample, this clonotype turned up many times. The chain couples TRBV13 to TRBJ2-4; D may be TRBD1 (5 bases). V lost 5 bases and J 1 base, leaving 12 bases between the germline ends. Per the germline V gene, CDR1 is PRHDT and CDR2 is FYEKMQ (reference sequence). This CDR3 comprises 15 residues. As DNA, the CDR3 is TGTGCCAGCAGCCCCACTGACAGTGCCAAAAACATTCAGTACTTC. Protein sequence: CASSPTDSAKNIQYF.

A few counts support this clonotype. The chain couples TRBV6-5 to TRBJ1-4; D is ambiguous. The CDR3 length is 15 residues. Trimming took off 0 bases at V and 3 bases at J, with 8 bases between the two ends. In germline, CDR1 is MNHEY, CDR2 SVGAGI. This CDR3 is CASSYSDGANEKLFF. The CDR3 nucleotides are TGTGCCAGCAGTTACTCGGATGGAGCTAATGAAAAACTGTTTTTT.